One T cell receptor beta chain is described in this entry. Its antigen is still unknown. No base-level quality is on record; no much larger clone is a single base apart. The immunoSEQ Assay, a bias-controlled multiplex PCR, was used to amplify TCRbeta CDR3 regions from genomic DNA. In the authors' own workflow: The number of nucleated cells in each sample was estimated by amplification of reference gene primers within the assay. Sequence reads were collapsed and filtered to measure the absolute abundance of every unique TCRbeta CDR3 rearrangement. For each sample, productive Simpson clonality was calculated as the square root of Simpson's diversity index across productive rearrangements. The table comes from immuneACCESS by way of TCRdb, which keeps in-frame sequences with V and J called. Part of the clones is missing from these tables; in studies checked, under half for an unresolved V gene and the rest for unknown reasons. V, J and clone size derive from that table, while D and trimming were established from the DNA sequence. This sample holds 200,000 to 300,000 clones; over 70% were observed only once. Of the sample, roughly 7.9% is held by the ten largest clones.

The data are from a study of blood T cell repertoires in COVID-19 (TCRdb year 2020). Study-wide context: Collaborator samples came from the United States, Italy and Spain and covered acute and convalescent phases of COVID-19. The prospective study material was composed of cDNA or gDNA derived from T cells, B-cell-depleted T cells, or PBMCs. Deeply sampled blood TCRbeta repertoires from subjects exposed to, actively infected with, or recovered from COVID-19 were included in the dataset. A freely available public database, intended as a resource for researchers studying the immune response to SARS-CoV-2, is where the repertoires were released. Samples came from the ongoing ImmuneRACE study (first 160 participants) plus 1,254 subjects from 6 global collaborators. Nearly every sample came with metadata listing a de-identified subject ID, COVID-19 status, age in years and sex. Where available, HLA class I and class II types were obtained from metadata supplied by the sample provider rather than from assay-based typing.

Study-level results and caveats: Clinical and demographic metadata were provided uncurated, with the amount varying by source and participant.

Between the V and J ends, shortened by 4 bases and 4 bases respectively, the junction contains 17 bases. The CDR3 contains 15 residues, cysteine and phenylalanine counted. The kept DNA is CDR3 alone, 45 bases in frame from the first base. Reading the germline V gene (reference sequence) gives CDR1 SGHNT and CDR2 YYREEE. Collaborating institutions collected whole blood in K2EDTA tubes following their own protocols. Collaborator samples were shipped for TCRbeta analysis as frozen whole blood, isolated PBMCs, or DNA extracted from either sample type. Material: peripheral blood. This TCR was recovered from a woman older than 75 with acute or convalescent COVID-19. The chain is assembled from TRBV5-4 and TRBJ1-2; D gene: possibly TRBD1, on 5 matching bases. The CDR3 loop reads CASSEAGLIGYGYTF. The DNA is as follows: TGTGCCAGCAGCGAGGCGGGGCTTATTGGCTATGGCTACACCTTC.